The 26 T cell receptor beta chains given below trace back to one sample, sequenced in a study of regulatory T cells in long-lasting Graves disease (dated by TCRdb to the early 2020s). Receptors were amplified or captured by multiplex PCR. The listed sequencing device is Illumina HiSeq 4000. CDR3 regions were amplified by Arm-PCR with iRepertoire HTBI primers to construct TCR beta libraries. TCRdb reran the public reads through fastp at Q25 and MiXCR, keeping productive beta chains. Entries that share a CDR3 protein sequence are merged under the most common genes and DNA. For this sample the table gives 550,000 to 650,000 distinct CDR3 sequences, of which around 15% were detected only once. 12% of the sample lies in the top ten. The time point tag for this specimen amounts to: newly diagnosed GD, antithyroid drugs for less than 3 months. For both TCR sequencing and RNA sequencing, RNA was extracted from PBMCs using TRIzol.

The same sample was also studied in work on T cells in Graves' hyperthyroidism and ophthalmopathy.

Sequenced here: peripheral blood mononuclear cells (PBMCs), sampled at new diagnosis, from a patient treated with antithyroid drugs. The receptors were gathered from a man younger than 35 with Graves disease. Donor details come from another sample of the same person, matched by shared clones.

This clonotype came up a few times. The rearrangement links TRBV7-9 to TRBJ2-1; D remains unclear. V shed 5 bases and J shed 11 bases, with 10 bases lying between them. The V gene's germline CDR1 is SEHNR and CDR2 FQNEAQ (reference sequence). The CDR3 has 11 residues. The CDR3 nucleotides read TGTGCCAGCAGCCCCTCGTTTAAGCAGTTCTTC. This codes for CASSPSFKQFF.

This clonotype was seen a few times. The chain has TRBV15 and TRBJ1-1, with 12 nucleotides matching TRBD1. Germline V CDR1 and CDR2: LNHNV, YYDKDF (reference sequence). The CDR3 spans 16 residues. V shed 5 bases, J shed 1 base, and the junction held 5 bases outside the gene matches. Here the CDR3 DNA reads TGTGCCACCAGCCGCGGGACAGGGGGCGCGAACACTGAAGCTTTCTTT. This gives the protein CATSRGTGGANTEAFF. The full variable domain, with the rest looked up from reference TRBV15 and TRBJ1-1, is DAMVIQNPRYQVTQFGKPVTLSCSQTLNHNVMYWYQQKSSQAPKLLFHYYDKDFNNEADTPDNFQSRRPNTSFCFLDIRSPGLGDTAMYLCATSRGTGGANTEAFFGQGTRLTVV.

This clonotype was seen at least ten times. The V call is TRBV7-3, the J call TRBJ1-1; 9 bases map to TRBD1. The CDR3 has 17 amino acids. The J segment lost 0 bases and the V segment lost 0 bases, leaving 5 bases of the junction unmatched. The germline V gene encodes CDR1 SGHTA and CDR2 FQGTGA. For the CDR3, the DNA is TGTGCCAGCAGCTTAACGGGGGGGACAGGGATGAACACTGAAGCTTTCTTT. Residues: CASSLTGGTGMNTEAFF.

CDR3: CAWMGGKSYNEQFF. The DNA of the CDR3 is TGTGCCTGGATGGGGGGGAAATCCTACAATGAGCAGTTCTTC. J is TRBJ2-1 and V is TRBV30; 7 nucleotides line up with TRBD2. The CDR3 sequence is 14 residues long. Per the germline V gene, CDR1 is GTSNPN and CDR2 is SVGIG (reference sequence). V lost 4 bases and J lost 1; bases outside the gene matches: 4.

The chain combines TRBV6-2 or TRBV6-3 with TRBJ2-2; no firm D call. Germline CDR1 and CDR2: MNHEY and SVGEGT. The CDR3 spans 15 residues. V dropped 3 bases and J dropped 1 base, with 9 bases sitting between them. The CDR3 sequence: CASSYGVLNTGELFF. The CDR3 DNA reads as TGTGCCAGCAGTTATGGCGTTTTGAACACCGGGGAGCTGTTTTTT.

This clonotype was detected a few times. V and J are TRBV19 and TRBJ2-2; the D gene is possibly TRBD1 (6 bases). This CDR3 comprises 14 residues. V was pared by 3 bases and J by 5 bases, with 10 bases between. Germline V gives CDR1 LNHDA, CDR2 SQIVND (reference sequence). The CDR3 spells CASSITGSTGELFF. In nucleotides, the CDR3 is TGTGCCAGTAGTATTACAGGGTCGACCGGGGAGCTGTTTTTT.

A few counts support this clonotype. The J gene is TRBJ1-1, the V gene TRBV15; maybe TRBD1 (6 bases). The CDR3 is 14 residues long. Trimming shortened V by 6 bases and J by 10 bases, and 21 bases separated the two germline ends. Germline V lookup: CDR1 LNHNV, CDR2 YYDKDF (reference sequence). The DNA of the CDR3 is TGTGCCACCAGTCAAAGGGGGGGGAGAATAGGAGCTTTCTTT. Encoded protein: CATSQRGGRIGAFF.

Ten or more counts support this clonotype. J is TRBJ2-7 and V is TRBV9; tentatively, D is TRBD1 or TRBD2 (7 bases each). V gave up 4 bases and J gave up 1 base, with 12 bases separating them. From germline, CDR1 is SGDLS and CDR2 YYNGEE. The CDR3 is 14 residues long. CDR3 coding DNA: TGTGCCAGCAGCCAGGGGGGGGGGTCCTACGAGCAGTACTTC. This gives the protein CASSQGGGSYEQYF.

This chain links TRBV6-1 with TRBJ2-2; 12 bases are shared with TRBD2. This CDR3 is built from 16 residues. V lost 6 bases and J lost 6; bases outside the gene matches: 8. Per germline, CDR1 MNHNS and CDR2 SASEGT. CDR3 bases: TGTGCCAGCAGATCTACACTAGCGGGAGGTCCCGGGGAGCTGTTTTTT. It yields the protein CASRSTLAGGPGELFF.

This clonotype was seen repeatedly, ten times or more. The rearrangement links TRBV28 to TRBJ2-7, with TRBD1 identical over 8 bases. Germline V lookup: CDR1 MDHEN, CDR2 SYDVKM. Germline trimming cut 6 bases from V and 3 bases from J; bases unmatched to any gene: 7. There are 14 residues in the CDR3. CDR3 region: CASSLGTGHYEQYF. The CDR3 DNA reads TGTGCCAGCAGCCTGGGGACAGGCCACTACGAGCAGTACTTC.

This clonotype has more than one count but fewer than ten. The rearrangement joins TRBV29-1 to TRBJ1-1; TRBD1 aligns across 8 bases. This CDR3 has 11 amino acids. CDR1 and CDR2 (germline): SQVTM, ANQGSEA. Germline trimming cut 7 bases from V and 6 bases from J; bases unmatched to any gene: 4. The DNA of the CDR3 is TGCAGCGCAGGGGGCCCCGCTGAAGCTTTCTTT. Protein sequence: CSAGGPAEAFF.

The chain links TRBV6-1 to TRBJ2-6; a possible D gene is TRBD2 (5 bases). Trimming stripped 5 bases from V and 0 bases from J, with 14 bases between. The germline V gene has CDR1 MNHNS and CDR2 SASEGT. This CDR3 has 17 amino acids. CDR3 in DNA: TGTGCCAGCAGTCGGGCCCTTGCGGGCTCTGGGGCCAACGTCCTGACTTTC. It codes for CASSRALAGSGANVLTF.

This clonotype has more than one count but fewer than ten. The rearrangement links TRBV30 to TRBJ2-3; perhaps TRBD1 as D (6 bases). Germline-derived CDR1 and CDR2 are GTSNPN and SVGIG (reference sequence). The CDR3 spans 14 residues. The V gene lost 5 bases and the J gene lost 0 bases, with 12 bases spanning the gap. Here the CDR3 reads CAWGPGVSTDTQYF. CDR3 DNA sequence: TGTGCCTGGGGCCCAGGGGTTAGCACAGATACGCAGTATTTT.

The chain couples TRBV7-3 to TRBJ2-1; 10 bases agree with TRBD2. V lost 5 bases to trimming and J lost 4 bases; unmatched junction nucleotides: 11. CDR1 and CDR2 (germline): SGHTA, FQGTGA. The CDR3 loop spans 17 amino acids. The CDR3 is CASSPGLASVFYNEQFF. In nucleotides, the CDR3 is TGTGCCAGCAGCCCGGGACTAGCGTCGGTATTTTACAATGAGCAGTTCTTC.

The gene calls are TRBV27 and TRBJ1-2; weak D call: TRBD1 (6 bases). CDR1 and CDR2 (germline): MNHEY, SMNVEV (reference sequence). V was shortened by 6 bases and J by 1 base, with 21 bases between the two germline ends. This CDR3 has 17 residues. The CDR3 sequence is CASRVTGGTPDNYGYTF. As DNA, the CDR3 is TGTGCCAGCAGGGTGACCGGGGGGACACCCGATAACTATGGCTACACCTTC.

This clonotype was seen more than once but under ten times. The V call is TRBV7-9, the J call TRBJ1-4, with 12 bases identical to TRBD1. The CDR3 consists of 16 residues. Trimming took 5 bases from V and 5 from J; bases not matched to a gene: 6. Germline CDR1 reads SEHNR; CDR2 reads FQNEAQ (reference sequence). The CDR3: CASSQGTGGGNEKLFF. The CDR3 bases are TGTGCCAGCAGCCAGGGGACAGGGGGCGGAAATGAAAAACTGTTTTTT.

This clonotype was recorded a few times. The chain uses TRBV6-5 and TRBJ2-7; D perhaps matches TRBD1 (6 bases). V gave up 0 bases and J gave up 3 bases, with 15 bases separating them. Germline loops: CDR1 MNHEY, CDR2 SVGAGI. The CDR3 loop spans 16 amino acids. CDR3 bases: TGTGCCAGCAGTTACTCAGGGCCACAGGGTATCTACGAGCAGTACTTC. Translation gives CASSYSGPQGIYEQYF.

The rearrangement links TRBV5-6 to TRBJ2-1; D perhaps matches TRBD1 (5 bases). The germline V gene encodes CDR1 SGHDT and CDR2 YYEEEE. The CDR3 extends over 14 amino acids. The V end lost 2 bases, the J end lost 8 bases, and 14 bases lay between the germline ends. The CDR3 protein is CASSLISGWDEQFF. The CDR3 bases are TGTGCCAGCAGCTTAATATCAGGGTGGGATGAGCAGTTCTTC.

This clonotype has a handful of counts. This chain joins TRBV12-3 or TRBV12-4 and TRBJ2-6; possible D gene TRBD1, 5 bases. CDR3 length: 15 amino acids. The V end was cut by 7 bases, the J end by 2 bases, with 12 bases between. CDR3 DNA: TGTGCCAGCACCTCCCAGGGTACTGGGGCCAACGTCCTGACTTTC. It translates to CASTSQGTGANVLTF.

In this sample, this clonotype turned up a few times. This chain links TRBV9 with TRBJ2-3, with 9 nucleotides matching TRBD2. Germline CDR1 is SGDLS and CDR2 is YYNGEE. V lost 0 bases, J lost 4 bases, and 6 bases stayed unmatched. This CDR3 region has 16 residues. The DNA for the CDR3 is TGTGCCAGCAGCGTAGGGCCAGCGGGGGGCTCAGATACGCAGTATTTT. Its translation is CASSVGPAGGSDTQYF.

This clonotype came up a few times. The rearrangement uses TRBV3-1 and TRBJ1-5, with D unresolved. The length of the CDR3 is 15 residues. Trimming left V 0 bases short and J 6 bases short, with 12 bases between. CDR1 is LGHDT and CDR2 is YNNKEL in the germline V gene (reference sequence). The CDR3 region has the DNA TGTGCCAGCAGCCAAGATTGGCCCTCGGGTCAGCCCCAGCATTTT. Protein sequence: CASSQDWPSGQPQHF. The whole variable domain, filled in from reference TRBV3-1 and TRBJ1-5, reads DTAVSQTPKYLVTQMGNDKSIKCEQNLGHDTMYWYKQDSKKFLKIMFSYNNKELIINETVPNRFSPKSPDKAHLNLHINSLELGDSAVYFCASSQDWPSGQPQHFGDGTRLSIL.

V and J are TRBV20-1 and TRBJ2-7, with TRBD1 as a possible D gene (6 bases). Per germline, CDR1 DFQATT and CDR2 SNEGSKA (reference sequence). V was shortened by 6 bases and J by 6 bases, with 24 bases between the two germline ends. The CDR3 runs 15 residues. In DNA, the CDR3 is TGCAGTGCAGACACAGGGTCGCCTAGGGTAGGCGAGCAGTACTTC. Translation: CSADTGSPRVGEQYF.

This chain uses TRBV7-9 with TRBJ2-6, with no clear D. Looked up from germline, CDR1 is SEHNR and CDR2 is FQNEAQ (reference sequence). The CDR3 contains 17 residues. Trimming removed 4 bases at V and 0 bases at J, with 13 bases between. The CDR3 sequence is CASSSLARISGANVLTF. CDR3 sequence (DNA): TGTGCCAGCAGCTCATTAGCTCGTATCTCTGGGGCCAACGTCCTGACTTTC. Full variable domain (remainder filled in from reference TRBV7-9 and TRBJ2-6): DTGVSQNPRHKITKRGQNVTFRCDPISEHNRLYWYRQTLGQGPEFLTYFQNEAQLEKSRLLSDRFSAERPKGSFSTLEIQRTEQGDSAMYLCASSSLARISGANVLTFGAGSRLTVL.

This clonotype was seen at least ten times. CDR3 in DNA: TGTGCCAGCACCTCAGGAAGGAATCAGCCCCAGCATTTT. Protein product: CASTSGRNQPQHF. The chain has TRBV2 and TRBJ1-5; D not resolved. V lost 7 bases and J lost 4, with 11 bases in between. Germline lookup yields CDR1 SNHLY and CDR2 FYNNEI. There are 13 residues in the CDR3.

This clonotype has ten or more counts. The chain has TRBV7-2 and TRBJ2-1, with D maybe TRBD2 (7 bases). The germline V gene has CDR1 SGHTA and CDR2 FQGNSA. The CDR3 totals 16 residues. V was shortened by 7 bases and J by 8 bases, with 24 bases between the two germline ends. CDR3 nucleotide sequence: TGTGCCAGCACCCAAAGGAGGCGGGGGCGGGTAGATGAGCAGTTCTTC. It is translated as CASTQRRRGRVDEQFF. Variable domain in full (rest from reference TRBV7-2 and TRBJ2-1): GAGVSQSPSNKVTEKGKDVELRCDPISGHTALYWYRQSLGQGLEFLIYFQGNSAPDKSGLPSDRFSAERTGGSVSTLTIQRTQQEDSAVYLCASTQRRRGRVDEQFFGPGTRLTVL.

This clonotype was detected ten times or more. The CDR3: CASTPRWIETQYF. CDR3 nucleotides: TGTGCCAGCACCCCAAGGTGGATAGAGACCCAGTACTTC. J is TRBJ2-5 and V is TRBV12-3 or TRBV12-4; D is uncertain. V lost 7 bases and J 4 bases, leaving 13 bases between the germline ends. CDR3 length: 13 residues.